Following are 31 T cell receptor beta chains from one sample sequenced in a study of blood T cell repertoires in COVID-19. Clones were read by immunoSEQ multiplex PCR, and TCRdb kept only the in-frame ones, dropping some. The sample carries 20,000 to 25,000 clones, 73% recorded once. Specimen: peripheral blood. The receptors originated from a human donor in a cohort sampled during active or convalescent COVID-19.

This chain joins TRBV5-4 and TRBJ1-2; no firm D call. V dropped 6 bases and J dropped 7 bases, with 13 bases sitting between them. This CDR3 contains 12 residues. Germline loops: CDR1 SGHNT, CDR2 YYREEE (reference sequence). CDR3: CASTREASGYTF. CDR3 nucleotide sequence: TGTGCCAGCACGCGTGAAGCTTCTGGCTACACCTTC.

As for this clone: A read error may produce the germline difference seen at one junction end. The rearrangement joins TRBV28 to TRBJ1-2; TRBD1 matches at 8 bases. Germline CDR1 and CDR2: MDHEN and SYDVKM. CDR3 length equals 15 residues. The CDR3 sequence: CASSLGPRTGRPLSF. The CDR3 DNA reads TGTGCCAGCAGTTTGGGGCCACGGACAGGGCGCCCGCTGTCATTC.

CDR3 residues: CASSYASNTEAFF. The CDR3 DNA sequence: TGTGCCAGCAGTTATGCGTCCAACACTGAAGCTTTCTTT. This sequence joins TRBV6-2 or TRBV6-3 and TRBJ1-1; no clear D gene. V was clipped by 3 bases and J by 2 bases, with 7 bases between them. Germline lookup yields CDR1 MNHEY and CDR2 SVGEGT. The CDR3 is made up of 13 amino acids.

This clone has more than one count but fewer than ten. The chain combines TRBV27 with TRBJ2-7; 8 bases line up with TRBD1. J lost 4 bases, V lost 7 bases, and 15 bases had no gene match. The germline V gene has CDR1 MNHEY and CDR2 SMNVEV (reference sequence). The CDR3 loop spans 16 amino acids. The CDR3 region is CASIAPLGQGSYEQYF. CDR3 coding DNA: TGTGCCAGCATCGCTCCTCTCGGACAGGGTTCGTACGAGCAGTACTTC.

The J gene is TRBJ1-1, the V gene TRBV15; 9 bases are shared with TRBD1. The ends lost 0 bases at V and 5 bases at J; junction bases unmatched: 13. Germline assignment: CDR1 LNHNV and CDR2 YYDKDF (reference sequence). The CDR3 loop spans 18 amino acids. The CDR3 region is CATSRDRKTGTGQTEAFF. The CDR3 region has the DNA TGTGCCACCAGCAGAGATCGAAAAACTGGGACAGGGCAAACTGAAGCTTTCTTT.

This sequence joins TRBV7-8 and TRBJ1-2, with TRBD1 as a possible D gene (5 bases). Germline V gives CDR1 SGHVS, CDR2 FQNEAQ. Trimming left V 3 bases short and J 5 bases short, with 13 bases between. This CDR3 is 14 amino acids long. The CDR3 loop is CASSFRGNLYGYTF. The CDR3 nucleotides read TGTGCCAGCAGCTTTAGGGGCAACCTTTATGGCTACACCTTC.

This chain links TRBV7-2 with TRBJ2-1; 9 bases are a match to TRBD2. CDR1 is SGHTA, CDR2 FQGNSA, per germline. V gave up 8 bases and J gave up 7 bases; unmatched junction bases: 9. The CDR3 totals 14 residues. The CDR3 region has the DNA TGTGCCAGCTTAAAGGTGGCGGGAGGGAATGAGCAGTTCTTC. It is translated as CASLKVAGGNEQFF.

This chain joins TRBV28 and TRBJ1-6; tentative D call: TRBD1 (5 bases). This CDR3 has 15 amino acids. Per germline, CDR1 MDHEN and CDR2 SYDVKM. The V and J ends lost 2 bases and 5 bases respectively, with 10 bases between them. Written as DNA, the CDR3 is TGTGCCAGCAGTTTAACGACAGTGAATAATTCACCCCTCCACTTT. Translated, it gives CASSLTTVNNSPLHF.

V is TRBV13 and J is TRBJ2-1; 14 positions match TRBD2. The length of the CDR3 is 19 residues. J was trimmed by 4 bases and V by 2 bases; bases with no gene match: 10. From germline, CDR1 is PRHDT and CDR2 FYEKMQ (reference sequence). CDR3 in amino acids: CASSLWTSGRRGPYNEQFF. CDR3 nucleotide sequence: TGTGCCAGCAGCTTATGGACTAGCGGGAGGAGGGGGCCGTACAATGAGCAGTTCTTC.

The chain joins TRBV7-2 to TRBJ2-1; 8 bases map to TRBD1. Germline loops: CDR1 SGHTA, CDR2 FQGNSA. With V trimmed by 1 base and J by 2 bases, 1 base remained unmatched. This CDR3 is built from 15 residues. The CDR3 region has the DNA TGTGCCAGCAGCTTAGGGACAGGGACCTACAATGAGCAGTTCTTC. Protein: CASSLGTGTYNEQFF.

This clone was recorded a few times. CDR3 DNA sequence: TGTGCCAGCCTCGACAGGGGGGAGCTGTTTTTT. Its translation is CASLDRGELFF. The rearrangement uses TRBV19 and TRBJ2-2; possibly TRBD1 for D (6 bases). Deletions cut 9 bases from V and 8 bases from J, with 10 bases between. There are 11 residues in the CDR3. Germline V gene lookup returns CDR1 LNHDA and CDR2 SQIVND (reference sequence).

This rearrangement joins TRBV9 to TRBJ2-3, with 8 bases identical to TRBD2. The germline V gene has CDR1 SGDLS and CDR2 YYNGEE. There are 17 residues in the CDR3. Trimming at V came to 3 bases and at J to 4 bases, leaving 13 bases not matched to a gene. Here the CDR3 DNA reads TGTGCCAGCAGCGCCCATTATGTCGGGAGGGGAGCAGATACGCAGTATTTT. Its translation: CASSAHYVGRGADTQYF.

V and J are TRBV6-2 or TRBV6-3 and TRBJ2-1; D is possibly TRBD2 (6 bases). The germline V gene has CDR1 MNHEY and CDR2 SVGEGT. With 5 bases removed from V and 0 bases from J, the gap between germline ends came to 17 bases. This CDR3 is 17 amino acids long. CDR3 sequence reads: CASSARRLDRSYNEQFF. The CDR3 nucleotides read TGTGCCAGCAGTGCCCGGCGACTAGACCGCTCCTACAATGAGCAGTTCTTC.

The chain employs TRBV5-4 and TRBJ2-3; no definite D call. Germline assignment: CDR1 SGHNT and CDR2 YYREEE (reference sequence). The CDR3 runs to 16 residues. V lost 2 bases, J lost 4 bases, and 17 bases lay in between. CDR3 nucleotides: TGTGCCAGCAGCTTCGTGGGCCTCTTGGGCCCAGATACGCAGTATTTT. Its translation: CASSFVGLLGPDTQYF.

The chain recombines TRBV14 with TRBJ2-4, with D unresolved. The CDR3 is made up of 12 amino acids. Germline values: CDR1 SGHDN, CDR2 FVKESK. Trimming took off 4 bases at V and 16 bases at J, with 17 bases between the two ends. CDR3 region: CASSLGPSRIYF. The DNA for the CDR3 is TGTGCCAGCAGCCTTGGGCCCTCTCGGATATACTTC.

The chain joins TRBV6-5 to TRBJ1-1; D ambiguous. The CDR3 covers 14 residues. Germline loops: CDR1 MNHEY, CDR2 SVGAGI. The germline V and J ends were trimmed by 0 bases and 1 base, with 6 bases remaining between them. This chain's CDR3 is CASSYSERNTEAFF. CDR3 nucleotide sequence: TGTGCCAGCAGTTACTCAGAGAGGAACACTGAAGCTTTCTTT.

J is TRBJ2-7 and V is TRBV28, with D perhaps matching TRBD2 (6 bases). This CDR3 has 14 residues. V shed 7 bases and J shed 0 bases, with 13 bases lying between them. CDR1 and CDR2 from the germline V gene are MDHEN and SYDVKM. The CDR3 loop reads CASTPSGGSYEQYF. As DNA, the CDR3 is TGTGCCAGCACCCCATCCGGGGGCTCCTACGAGCAGTACTTC.

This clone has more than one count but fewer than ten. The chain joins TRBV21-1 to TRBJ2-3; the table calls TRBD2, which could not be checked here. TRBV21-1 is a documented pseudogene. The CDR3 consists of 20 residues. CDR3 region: CASSSRGRRGDQTSTDTQYF. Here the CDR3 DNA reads TGTGCCAGCAGCTCCCGAGGTAGGCGGGGGGACCAAACTAGCACAGATACGCAGTATTTT.

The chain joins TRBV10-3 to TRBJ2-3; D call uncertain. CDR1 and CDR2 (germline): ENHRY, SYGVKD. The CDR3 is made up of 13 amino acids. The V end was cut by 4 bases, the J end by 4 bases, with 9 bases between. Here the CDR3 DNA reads TGTGCCATCAGTGCTCAGGCACCAGATACGCAGTATTTT. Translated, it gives CAISAQAPDTQYF.

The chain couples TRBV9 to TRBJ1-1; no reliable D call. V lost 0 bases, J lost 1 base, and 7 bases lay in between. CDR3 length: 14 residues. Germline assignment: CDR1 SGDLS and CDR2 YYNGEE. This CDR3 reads CASSVAPQNTEAFF. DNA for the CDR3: TGTGCCAGCAGCGTAGCCCCACAGAACACTGAAGCTTTCTTT.

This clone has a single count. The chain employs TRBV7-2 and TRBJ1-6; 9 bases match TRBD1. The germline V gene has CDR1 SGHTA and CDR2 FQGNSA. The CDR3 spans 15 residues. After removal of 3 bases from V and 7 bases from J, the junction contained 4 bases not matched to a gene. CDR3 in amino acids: CASSLDRGRNSPLHF. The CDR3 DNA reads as TGTGCCAGCAGCTTGGACAGGGGTCGGAATTCACCCCTCCACTTT.

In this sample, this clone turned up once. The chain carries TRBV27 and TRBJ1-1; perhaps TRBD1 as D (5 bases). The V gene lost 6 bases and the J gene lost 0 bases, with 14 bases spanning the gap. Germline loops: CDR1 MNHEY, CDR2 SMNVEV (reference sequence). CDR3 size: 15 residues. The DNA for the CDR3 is TGTGCCAGCAGCTGGGGGGGGTTCATGAACACTGAAGCTTTCTTT. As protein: CASSWGGFMNTEAFF.

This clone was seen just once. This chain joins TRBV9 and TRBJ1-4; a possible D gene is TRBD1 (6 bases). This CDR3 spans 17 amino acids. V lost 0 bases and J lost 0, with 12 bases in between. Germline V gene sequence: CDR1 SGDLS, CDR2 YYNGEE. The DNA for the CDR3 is TGTGCCAGCAGCGTAGGCAGGGGAAGTTCAACTAATGAAAAACTGTTTTTT. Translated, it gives CASSVGRGSSTNEKLFF.

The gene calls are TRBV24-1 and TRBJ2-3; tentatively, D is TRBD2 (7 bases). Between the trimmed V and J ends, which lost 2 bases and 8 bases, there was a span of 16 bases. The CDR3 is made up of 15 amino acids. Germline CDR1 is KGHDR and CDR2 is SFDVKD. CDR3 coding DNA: TGTGCCACCAGTGATTCTCTAGGGGGGGGCCTTACGCAGTATTTT. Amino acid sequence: CATSDSLGGGLTQYF.

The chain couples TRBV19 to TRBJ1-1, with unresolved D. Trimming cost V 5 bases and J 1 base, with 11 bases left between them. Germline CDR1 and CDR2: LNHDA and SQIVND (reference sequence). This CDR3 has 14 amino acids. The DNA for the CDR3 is TGTGCCAGTAGTTCCGACATTGAGAACACTGAAGCTTTCTTT. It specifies CASSSDIENTEAFF.

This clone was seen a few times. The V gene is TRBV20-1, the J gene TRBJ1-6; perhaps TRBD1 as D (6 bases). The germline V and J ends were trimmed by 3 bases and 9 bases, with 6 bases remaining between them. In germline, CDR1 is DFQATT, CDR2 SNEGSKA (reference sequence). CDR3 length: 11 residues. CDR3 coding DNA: TGCAGTGCTAGGGACAGTTCACCCCTCCACTTT. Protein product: CSARDSSPLHF.

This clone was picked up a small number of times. For the CDR3, the DNA is TGTGCCAGCAGTGTCAGGGGGAAAGGCTCCACAGATACGCAGTATTTT. As protein: CASSVRGKGSTDTQYF. This chain joins TRBV6-2 or TRBV6-3 and TRBJ2-3, with 7 bases lining up with TRBD1. V lost 5 bases to trimming and J lost 2 bases; unmatched junction nucleotides: 10. Germline V CDR1 and CDR2: MNHEY, SVGEGT. The CDR3 runs 16 residues.

The CDR3 here is CASNSGASNTGELFF. CDR3 sequence (DNA): TGCGCCAGCAATAGCGGAGCTTCGAACACCGGGGAGCTGTTTTTT. V usage is TRBV10-1 and J usage is TRBJ2-2; tentatively, D is TRBD2 (6 bases). With 7 bases removed from V and 0 bases from J, the gap between germline ends came to 12 bases. Looked up from germline, CDR1 is WNHNN and CDR2 is SYGVQD (reference sequence). This CDR3 region has 15 residues.

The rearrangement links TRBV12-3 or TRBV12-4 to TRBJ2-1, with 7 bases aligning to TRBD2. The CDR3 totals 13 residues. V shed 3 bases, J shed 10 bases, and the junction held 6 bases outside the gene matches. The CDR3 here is CASSLSGVGEQFF. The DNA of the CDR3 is TGTGCCAGCAGTTTGAGCGGGGTCGGGGAGCAGTTCTTC.

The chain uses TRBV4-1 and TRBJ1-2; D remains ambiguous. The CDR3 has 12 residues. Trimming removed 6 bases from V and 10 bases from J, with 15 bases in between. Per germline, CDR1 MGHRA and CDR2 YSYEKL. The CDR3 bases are TGCGCCAGCAGTCCCGATGCGGGCCCCTACACCTTC. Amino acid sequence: CASSPDAGPYTF.

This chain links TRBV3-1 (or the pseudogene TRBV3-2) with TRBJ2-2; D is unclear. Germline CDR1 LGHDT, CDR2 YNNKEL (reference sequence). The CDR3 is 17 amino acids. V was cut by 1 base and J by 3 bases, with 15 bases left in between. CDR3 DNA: TGTGCCAGCAGCCAAGGAGACATTTTTCTCGACACCGGGGAGCTGTTTTTT. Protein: CASSQGDIFLDTGELFF.